Below are 6 T cell receptor beta chains sequenced from a single sample in a study of blood T cell repertoires in COVID-19. TCRdb's copy holds only in-frame clones and misses some; the assay was immunoSEQ multiplex PCR. The sample carries 170,000 or so clones, roughly 88% recorded once. Specimen: peripheral blood. The receptors shown here come from a woman in her thirties or forties with COVID-19, enrolled during active disease.

The chain combines TRBV5-1 with TRBJ1-1; possibly TRBD1 for D (5 bases). Looked up from germline, CDR1 is SGHRS and CDR2 is YFSETQ. Trimming took 0 bases from V and 1 from J, leaving 16 bases between them. The CDR3 sequence is 17 residues long. The CDR3 reads CASSLDADNRPNTEAFF. CDR3 DNA sequence: TGCGCCAGCAGCTTGGACGCCGATAACAGGCCGAACACTGAAGCTTTCTTT. Looking up the rest from reference TRBV5-1 and TRBJ1-1 gives the full variable domain: KAGVTQTPRYLIKTRGQQVTLSCSPISGHRSVSWYQQTPGQGLQFLFEYFSETQRNKGNFPGRFSGRQFSNSRSEMNVSTLELGDSALYLCASSLDADNRPNTEAFFGQGTRLTVV.

This CDR3 reads CASSYSNGAANEKLFF. The DNA for the CDR3 is TGTGCCAGCAGTTACTCGAATGGAGCGGCTAATGAAAAACTGTTTTTT. The V and J genes are TRBV6-5 and TRBJ1-4; no reliable D call. Trimming stripped 0 bases from V and 3 bases from J, with 11 bases between. There are 16 residues in the CDR3. Germline values: CDR1 MNHEY, CDR2 SVGAGI.

The J gene is TRBJ2-3, the V gene TRBV24-1; 7 bases agree with TRBD1. V was pared by 7 bases and J by 1 base, with 4 bases of the junction left unmatched. Per germline, CDR1 KGHDR and CDR2 SFDVKD. This CDR3 has 14 residues. The CDR3: CATSGDRGTDTQYF. For the CDR3, the DNA is TGTGCCACCAGCGGTGACAGGGGCACAGATACGCAGTATTTT.

The chain recombines TRBV24-1 with TRBJ2-3; 12 nucleotides agree with TRBD2. Germline V gene sequence: CDR1 KGHDR, CDR2 SFDVKD. J lost 4 bases, V lost 5 bases, and 9 bases had no gene match. This CDR3 is built from 17 residues. The CDR3 region is CATSGRTSGRTSDTQYF. The CDR3 region has the DNA TGTGCCACCAGTGGCCGTACTAGCGGGAGGACCTCAGATACGCAGTATTTT.

There are a few counts of this clone. The rearrangement uses TRBV5-1 and TRBJ1-6; unclear D gene. The V gene's germline CDR1 is SGHRS and CDR2 YFSETQ. Deletions cut 3 bases from V and 0 bases from J, with 10 bases between. This CDR3 is built from 16 residues. The CDR3 sequence: CASSSYASSYNSPLHF. CDR3 bases: TGCGCCAGCAGCTCGTACGCGAGCTCCTATAATTCACCCCTCCACTTT.

This chain connects TRBV12-3 or TRBV12-4 to TRBJ1-2, with D possibly matching TRBD1 (5 bases). V was trimmed by 7 bases and J by 2 bases, leaving 11 bases between them. This CDR3 has 13 residues. CDR3 amino acids: CASTPGENYGYTF. As DNA, the CDR3 is TGTGCCAGCACCCCGGGGGAAAACTATGGCTACACCTTC.